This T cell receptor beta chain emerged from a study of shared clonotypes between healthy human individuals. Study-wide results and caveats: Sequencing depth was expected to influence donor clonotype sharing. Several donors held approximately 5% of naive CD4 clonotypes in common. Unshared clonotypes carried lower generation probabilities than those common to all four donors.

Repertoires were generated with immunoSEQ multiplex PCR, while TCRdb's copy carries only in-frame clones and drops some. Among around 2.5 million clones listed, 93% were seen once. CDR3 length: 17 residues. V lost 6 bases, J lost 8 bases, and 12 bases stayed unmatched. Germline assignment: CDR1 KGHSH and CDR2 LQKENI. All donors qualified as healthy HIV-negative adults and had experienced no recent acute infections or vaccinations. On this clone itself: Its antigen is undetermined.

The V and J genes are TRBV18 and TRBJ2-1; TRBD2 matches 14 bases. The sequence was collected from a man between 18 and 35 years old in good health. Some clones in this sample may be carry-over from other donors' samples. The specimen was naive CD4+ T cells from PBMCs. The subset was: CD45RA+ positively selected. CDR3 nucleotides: TGTGCCAGCTCGCTGGGGACTAGCGGGAGACAGGCGGATGAGCAGTTCTTC. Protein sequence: CASSLGTSGRQADEQFF. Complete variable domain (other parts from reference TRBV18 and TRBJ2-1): NAGVMQNPRHLVRRRGQEARLRCSPMKGHSHVYWYRQLPEEGLKFMVYLQKENIIDESGMPKERFSAEFPKEGPSILRIQQVVRGDSAAYFCASSLGTSGRQADEQFFGPGTRLTVL.